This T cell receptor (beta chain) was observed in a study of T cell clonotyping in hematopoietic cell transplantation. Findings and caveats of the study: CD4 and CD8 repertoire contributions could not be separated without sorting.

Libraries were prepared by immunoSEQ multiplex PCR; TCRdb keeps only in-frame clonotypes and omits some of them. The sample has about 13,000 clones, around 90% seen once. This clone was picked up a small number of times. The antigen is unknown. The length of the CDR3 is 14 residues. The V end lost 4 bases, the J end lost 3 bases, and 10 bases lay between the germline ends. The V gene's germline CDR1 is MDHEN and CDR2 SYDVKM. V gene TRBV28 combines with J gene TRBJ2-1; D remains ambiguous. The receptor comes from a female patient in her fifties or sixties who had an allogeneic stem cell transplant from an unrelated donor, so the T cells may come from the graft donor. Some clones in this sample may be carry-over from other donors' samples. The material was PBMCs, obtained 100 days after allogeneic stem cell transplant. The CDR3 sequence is CASSSSGVYNEQFF. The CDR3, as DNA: TGTGCCAGCAGTTCATCTGGAGTCTACAATGAGCAGTTCTTC.